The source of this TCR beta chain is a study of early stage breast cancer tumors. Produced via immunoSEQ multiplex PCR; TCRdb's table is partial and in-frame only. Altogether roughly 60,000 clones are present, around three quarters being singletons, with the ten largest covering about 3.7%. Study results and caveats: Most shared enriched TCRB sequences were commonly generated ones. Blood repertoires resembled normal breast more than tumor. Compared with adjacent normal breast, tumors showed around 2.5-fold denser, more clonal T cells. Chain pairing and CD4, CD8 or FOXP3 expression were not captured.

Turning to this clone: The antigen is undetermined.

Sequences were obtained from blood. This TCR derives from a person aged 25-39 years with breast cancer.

The CDR3 region has the DNA TGTGCCAGCAGTGACAACGATGAGCAGTTCTTC. This translates into CASSDNDEQFF. The chain has TRBV6-4 and TRBJ2-1; no reliable D call. The CDR3 loop spans 11 amino acids. Germline V lookup: CDR1 MRHNA, CDR2 SNTAGT. V was shortened by 2 bases and J by 8 bases, with 4 bases between the two germline ends.